This T cell receptor (beta chain) originates from a study of blood T cell repertoires in COVID-19 (dated by TCRdb to about 2020). Broadly, across the study: Collaborator samples came from the United States, Italy and Spain and covered acute and convalescent phases of COVID-19. The prospective study material was composed of cDNA or gDNA derived from T cells, B-cell-depleted T cells, or PBMCs. Deeply sampled blood TCRbeta repertoires from subjects exposed to, actively infected with, or recovered from COVID-19 were included in the dataset. The repertoires were made available in a free public database intended to serve as a resource for research on the immune response to SARS-CoV-2. Samples came from the ongoing ImmuneRACE study (first 160 participants) plus 1,254 subjects from 6 global collaborators. A de-identified subject ID, COVID-19 status, age in years and sex were almost always included in the sample metadata. HLA class I and class II types, where available, came from metadata supplied by the sample provider rather than from assay-based typing.

The immunoSEQ Assay, a bias-controlled multiplex PCR, was used to amplify TCRbeta CDR3 regions from genomic DNA. The study's processing was this. The number of nucleated cells in each sample was estimated by amplification of reference gene primers within the assay. To quantify the absolute abundance of each unique TCRbeta CDR3 rearrangement, sequence reads were collapsed and filtered. For each sample, productive Simpson clonality was calculated as the square root of Simpson's diversity index over productive rearrangements. Held by TCRdb, this immuneACCESS table contains in-frame sequences only and omits some clones. Under half of the omission traces to an unresolved V gene where checked; the cause of the rest is unknown. That table supplies the V and J calls and clone size; D and trimming were determined from the DNA. For this sample the table gives under 300,000 clones, of which 85% were detected only once. The ten largest clones capture about an eighth of the sample.

Whole blood was collected in K2EDTA tubes by collaborating institutions according to the institutions' own protocols. For TCRbeta analysis, collaborators shipped samples in one of three forms: frozen whole blood, isolated PBMCs, or DNA extracted from either of those sample types. To note about this clone: This clone's antigen is unknown. No much larger clonotype is one base removed from it; base qualities were not supplied.

The CDR3, cysteine through phenylalanine, is 15 amino acids long. Only the CDR3 portion is preserved as DNA: 45 bases, with reading frame beginning at the first base. The germline V gene (reference sequence) specifies MNHEY as CDR1 and SMNVEV as CDR2. V loses 5 bases at its end and J loses 5 bases; junction bases beyond the gene matches: 7. Overall study results and their limits: How much clinical and demographic metadata was included differed by source and by participant, and the metadata was provided uncurated.

The sequence came from a human donor in a cohort sampled during active COVID-19. The sample was peripheral blood. The sequence links TRBV27 to TRBJ2-1; the junction holds 9 bases that match TRBD2. The CDR3 region: CASSKLGGRDNEQFF. The DNA sequence is TGTGCCAGCAGTAAGTTGGGCGGGAGGGACAATGAGCAGTTCTTC.